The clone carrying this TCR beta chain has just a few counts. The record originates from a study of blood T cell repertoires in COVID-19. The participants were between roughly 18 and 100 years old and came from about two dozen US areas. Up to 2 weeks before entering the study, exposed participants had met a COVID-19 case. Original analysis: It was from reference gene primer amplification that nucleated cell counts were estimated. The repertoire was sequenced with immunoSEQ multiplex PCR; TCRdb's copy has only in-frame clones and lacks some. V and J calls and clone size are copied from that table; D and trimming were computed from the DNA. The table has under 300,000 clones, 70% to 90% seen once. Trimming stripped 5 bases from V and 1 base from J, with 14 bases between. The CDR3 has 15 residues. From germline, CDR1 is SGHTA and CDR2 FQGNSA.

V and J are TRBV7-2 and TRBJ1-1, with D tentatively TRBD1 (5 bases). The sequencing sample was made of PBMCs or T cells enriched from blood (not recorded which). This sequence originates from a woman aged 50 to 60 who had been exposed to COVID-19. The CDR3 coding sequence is TGTGCCAGCAGCCGCCAGGCCAGGGCGAACACTGAAGCTTTCTTT. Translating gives CASSRQARANTEAFF.